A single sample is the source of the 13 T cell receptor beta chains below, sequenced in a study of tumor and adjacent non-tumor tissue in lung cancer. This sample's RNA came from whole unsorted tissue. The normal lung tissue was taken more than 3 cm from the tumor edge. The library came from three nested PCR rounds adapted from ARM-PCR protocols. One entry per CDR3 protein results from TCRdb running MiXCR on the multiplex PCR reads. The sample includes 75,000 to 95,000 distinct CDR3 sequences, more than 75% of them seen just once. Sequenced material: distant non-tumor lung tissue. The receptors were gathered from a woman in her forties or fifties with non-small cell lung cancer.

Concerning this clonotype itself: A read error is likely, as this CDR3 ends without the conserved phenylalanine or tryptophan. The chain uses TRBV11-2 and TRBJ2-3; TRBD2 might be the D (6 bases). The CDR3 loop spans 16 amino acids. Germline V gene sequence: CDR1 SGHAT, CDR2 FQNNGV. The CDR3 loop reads CASSLGVLTSTETQYL. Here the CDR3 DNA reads TGTGCCAGCAGCTTAGGGGTCCTAACTAGCACAGAAACGCAGTATCTC.

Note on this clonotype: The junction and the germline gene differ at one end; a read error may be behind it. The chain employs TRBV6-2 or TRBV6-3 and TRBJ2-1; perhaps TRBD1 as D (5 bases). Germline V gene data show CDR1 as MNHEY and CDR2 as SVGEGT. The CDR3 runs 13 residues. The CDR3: CVSSYGRVDEQFF. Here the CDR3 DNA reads TGTGTCAGCAGTTACGGCAGGGTTGATGAGCAGTTCTTC.

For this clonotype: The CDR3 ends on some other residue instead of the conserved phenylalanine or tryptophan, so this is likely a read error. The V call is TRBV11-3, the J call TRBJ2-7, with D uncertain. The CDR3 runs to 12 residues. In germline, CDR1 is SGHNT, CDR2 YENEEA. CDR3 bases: TGTGTCAGCAGCCGGAGTAACGGCGAGCAGTACCTC. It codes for CVSSRSNGEQYL.

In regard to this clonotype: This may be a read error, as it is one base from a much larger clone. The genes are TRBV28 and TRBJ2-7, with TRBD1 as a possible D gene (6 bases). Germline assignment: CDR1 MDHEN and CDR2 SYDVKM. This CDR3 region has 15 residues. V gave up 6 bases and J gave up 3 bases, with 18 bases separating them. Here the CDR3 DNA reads TGTGCCAGCAGCCCGCCCGGGACAATGCGCTACGAGCAGTACTTC. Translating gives CASSPPGTMRYEQYF.

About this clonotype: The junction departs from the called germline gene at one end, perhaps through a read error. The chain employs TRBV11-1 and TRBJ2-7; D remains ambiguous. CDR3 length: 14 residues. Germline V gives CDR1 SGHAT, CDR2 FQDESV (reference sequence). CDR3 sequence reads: CASNSLQTSYELYF. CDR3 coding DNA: TGTGCCAGCAACTCTCTACAGACTTCCTACGAGCTGTACTTC. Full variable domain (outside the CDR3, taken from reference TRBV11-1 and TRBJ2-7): EAEVAQSPRYKITEKSQAVAFWCDPISGHATLYWYRQILGQGPELLVQFQDESVVDDSQLPKDRFSAERLKGVDSTLKIQPAELGDSAMYLCASNSLQTSYELYFGPGTRLTVT.

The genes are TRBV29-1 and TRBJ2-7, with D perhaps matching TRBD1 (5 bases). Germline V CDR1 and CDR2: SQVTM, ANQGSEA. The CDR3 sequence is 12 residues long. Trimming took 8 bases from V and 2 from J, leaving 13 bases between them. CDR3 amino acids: CSLTDTAYEQYF. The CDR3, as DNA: TGCAGCCTGACGGACACTGCCTACGAGCAGTACTTC.

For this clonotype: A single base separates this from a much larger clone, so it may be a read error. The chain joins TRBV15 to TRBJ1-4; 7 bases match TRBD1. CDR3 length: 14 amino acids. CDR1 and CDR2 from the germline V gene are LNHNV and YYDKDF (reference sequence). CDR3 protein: CVTSTRDRDEKLFF. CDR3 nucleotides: TGTGTCACCAGCACTCGAGACAGGGACGAAAAACTGTTTTTT.

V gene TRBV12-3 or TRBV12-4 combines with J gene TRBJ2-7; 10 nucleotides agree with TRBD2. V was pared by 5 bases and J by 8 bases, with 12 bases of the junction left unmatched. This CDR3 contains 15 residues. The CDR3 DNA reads TGTGCCAGCAGTATTCAACAAGCGGGAGGGGATAAGCAGTACTTC. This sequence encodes CASSIQQAGGDKQYF.

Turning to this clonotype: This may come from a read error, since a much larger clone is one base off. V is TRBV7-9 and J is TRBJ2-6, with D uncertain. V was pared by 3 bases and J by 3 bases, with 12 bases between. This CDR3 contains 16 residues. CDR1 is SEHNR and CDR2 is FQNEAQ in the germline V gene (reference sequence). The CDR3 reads CASSFTGRFGANVLTF. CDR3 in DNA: TGTGCCAGCAGCTTTACGGGCCGCTTTGGGGCCAACGTCCTGACTTTC. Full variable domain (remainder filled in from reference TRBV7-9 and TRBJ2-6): DTGVSQNPRHKITKRGQNVTFRCDPISEHNRLYWYRQTLGQGPEFLTYFQNEAQLEKSRLLSDRFSAERPKGSFSTLEIQRTEQGDSAMYLCASSFTGRFGANVLTFGAGSRLTVL.

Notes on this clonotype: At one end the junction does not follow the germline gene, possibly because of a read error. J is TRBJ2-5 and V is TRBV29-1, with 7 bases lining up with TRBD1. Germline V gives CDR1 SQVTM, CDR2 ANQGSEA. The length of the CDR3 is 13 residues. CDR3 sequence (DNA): TGTAGCCTTGTAGCCACGGGACAGGAGACCCAGTACTTC. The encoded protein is CSLVATGQETQYF. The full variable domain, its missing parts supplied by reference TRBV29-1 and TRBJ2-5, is SAVISQKPSRDICQRGTSLTIQCQVDSQVTMMFWYRQQPGQSLTLIATANQGSEATYESGFVIDKFPISRPNLTFSTLTVSNMSPEDSSIYLCSLVATGQETQYFGPGTRLLVL.

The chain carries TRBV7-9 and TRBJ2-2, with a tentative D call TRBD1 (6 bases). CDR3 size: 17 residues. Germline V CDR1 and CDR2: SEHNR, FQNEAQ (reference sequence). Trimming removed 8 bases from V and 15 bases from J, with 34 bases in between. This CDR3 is CASRDLNRAPATGEMFF. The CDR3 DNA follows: TGTGCCAGCCGCGACCTAAACAGGGCGCCTGCCACCGGAGAGATGTTTTTT.

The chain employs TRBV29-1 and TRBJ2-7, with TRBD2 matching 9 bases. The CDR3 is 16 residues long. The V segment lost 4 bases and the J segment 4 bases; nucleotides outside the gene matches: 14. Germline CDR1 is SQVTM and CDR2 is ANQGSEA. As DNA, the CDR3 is TGCAGCGTTGTTGGGGAAGCGGGAGGAGTCCGGTACGAGCAGTACTTC. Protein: CSVVGEAGGVRYEQYF.

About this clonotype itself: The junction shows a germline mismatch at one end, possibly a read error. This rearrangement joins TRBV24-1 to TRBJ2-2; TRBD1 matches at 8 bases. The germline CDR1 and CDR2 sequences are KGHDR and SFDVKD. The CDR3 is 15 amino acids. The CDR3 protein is CTTSEGQDYIGELFF. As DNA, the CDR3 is TGTACCACCAGTGAGGGACAGGACTACATCGGGGAGCTGTTTTTT.